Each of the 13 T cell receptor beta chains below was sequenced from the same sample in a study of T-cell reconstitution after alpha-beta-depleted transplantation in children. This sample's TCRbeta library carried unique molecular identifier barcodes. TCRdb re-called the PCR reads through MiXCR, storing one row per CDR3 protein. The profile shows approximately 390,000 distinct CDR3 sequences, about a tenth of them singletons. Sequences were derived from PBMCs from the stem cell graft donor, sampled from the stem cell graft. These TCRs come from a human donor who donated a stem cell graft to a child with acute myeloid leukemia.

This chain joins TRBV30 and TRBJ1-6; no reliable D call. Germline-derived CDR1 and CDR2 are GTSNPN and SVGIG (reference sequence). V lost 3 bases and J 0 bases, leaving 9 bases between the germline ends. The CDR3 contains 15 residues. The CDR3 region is CAWSAGSSYNSPLHF. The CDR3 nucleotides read TGTGCCTGGAGCGCGGGGAGCTCCTATAATTCACCCCTCCACTTT.

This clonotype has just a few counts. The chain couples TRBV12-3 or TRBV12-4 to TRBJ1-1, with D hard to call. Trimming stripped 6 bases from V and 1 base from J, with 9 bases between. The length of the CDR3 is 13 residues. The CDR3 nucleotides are TGTGCCAGCAGGCGCAGAGAGAACACTGAAGCTTTCTTT. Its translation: CASRRRENTEAFF.

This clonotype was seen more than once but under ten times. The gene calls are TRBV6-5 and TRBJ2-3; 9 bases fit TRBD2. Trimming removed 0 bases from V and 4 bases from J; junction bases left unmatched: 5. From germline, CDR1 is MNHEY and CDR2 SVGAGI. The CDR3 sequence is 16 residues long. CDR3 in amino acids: CASSYSWTSVSDTQYF. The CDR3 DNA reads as TGTGCCAGCAGTTACTCGTGGACTAGCGTTTCAGATACGCAGTATTTT.

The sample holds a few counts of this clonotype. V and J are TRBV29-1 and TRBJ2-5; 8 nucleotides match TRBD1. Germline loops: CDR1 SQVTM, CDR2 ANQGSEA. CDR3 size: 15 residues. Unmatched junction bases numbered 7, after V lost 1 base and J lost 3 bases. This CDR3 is CSVEAEDRVKETQYF. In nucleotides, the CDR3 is TGCAGCGTTGAAGCCGAGGACAGGGTGAAAGAGACCCAGTACTTC. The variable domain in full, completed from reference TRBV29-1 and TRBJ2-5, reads SAVISQKPSRDICQRGTSLTIQCQVDSQVTMMFWYRQQPGQSLTLIATANQGSEATYESGFVIDKFPISRPNLTFSTLTVSNMSPEDSSIYLCSVEAEDRVKETQYFGPGTRLLVL.

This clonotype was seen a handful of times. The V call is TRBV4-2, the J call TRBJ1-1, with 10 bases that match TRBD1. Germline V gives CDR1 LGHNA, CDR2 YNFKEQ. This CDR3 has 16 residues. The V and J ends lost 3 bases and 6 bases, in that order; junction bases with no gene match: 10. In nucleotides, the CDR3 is TGTGCCAGCAGCCATAGACAGGGGGCCGGGGTATCTGAAGCTTTCTTT. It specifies CASSHRQGAGVSEAFF.

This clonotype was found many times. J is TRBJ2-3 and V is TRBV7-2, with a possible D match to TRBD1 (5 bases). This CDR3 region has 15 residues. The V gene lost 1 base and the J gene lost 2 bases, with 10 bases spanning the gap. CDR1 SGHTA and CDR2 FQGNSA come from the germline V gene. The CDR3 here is CASSLGAGNTDTQYF. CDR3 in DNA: TGTGCCAGCAGCTTAGGGGCAGGGAACACAGATACGCAGTATTTT.

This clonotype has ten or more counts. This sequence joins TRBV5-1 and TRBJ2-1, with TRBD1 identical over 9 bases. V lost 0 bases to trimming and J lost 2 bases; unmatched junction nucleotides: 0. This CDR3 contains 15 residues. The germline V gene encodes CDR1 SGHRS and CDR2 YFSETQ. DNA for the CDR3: TGCGCCAGCAGCTTGGGGGACAGGGCCTACAATGAGCAGTTCTTC. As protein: CASSLGDRAYNEQFF.

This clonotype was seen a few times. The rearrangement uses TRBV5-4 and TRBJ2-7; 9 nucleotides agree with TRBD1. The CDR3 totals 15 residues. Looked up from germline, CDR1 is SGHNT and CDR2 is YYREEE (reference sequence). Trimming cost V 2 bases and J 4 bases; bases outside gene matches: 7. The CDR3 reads CASSFSGQGRYEQYF. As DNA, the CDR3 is TGTGCCAGCAGCTTCTCGGGACAGGGCAGATACGAGCAGTACTTC.

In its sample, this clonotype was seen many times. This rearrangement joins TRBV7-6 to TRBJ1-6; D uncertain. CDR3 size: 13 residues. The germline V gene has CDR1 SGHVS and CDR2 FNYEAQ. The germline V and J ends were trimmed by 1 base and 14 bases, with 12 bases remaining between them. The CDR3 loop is CASSLDPSETLHF. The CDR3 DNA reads TGTGCCAGCAGCTTAGACCCTTCCGAAACCCTCCACTTT. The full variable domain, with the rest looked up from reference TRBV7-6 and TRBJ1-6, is GAGVSQSPRYKVTKRGQDVALRCDPISGHVSLYWYRQALGQGPEFLTYFNYEAQQDKSGLPNDRFSAERPEGSISTLTIQRTEQRDSAMYRCASSLDPSETLHFGNGTRLTVT.

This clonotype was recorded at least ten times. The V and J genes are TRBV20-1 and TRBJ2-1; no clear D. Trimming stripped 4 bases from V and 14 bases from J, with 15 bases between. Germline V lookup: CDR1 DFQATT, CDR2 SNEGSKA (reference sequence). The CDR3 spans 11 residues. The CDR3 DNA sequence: TGCAGTGCTACCGACTTGGGTTTGGAGTTCTTC. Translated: CSATDLGLEFF.

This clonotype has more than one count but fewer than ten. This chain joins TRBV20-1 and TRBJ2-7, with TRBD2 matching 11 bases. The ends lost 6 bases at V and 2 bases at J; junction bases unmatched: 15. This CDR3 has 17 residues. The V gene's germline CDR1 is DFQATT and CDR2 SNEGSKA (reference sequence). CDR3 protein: CSATKPGLAERPYEQYF. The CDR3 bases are TGCAGTGCCACGAAACCGGGACTAGCGGAACGTCCCTACGAGCAGTACTTC.

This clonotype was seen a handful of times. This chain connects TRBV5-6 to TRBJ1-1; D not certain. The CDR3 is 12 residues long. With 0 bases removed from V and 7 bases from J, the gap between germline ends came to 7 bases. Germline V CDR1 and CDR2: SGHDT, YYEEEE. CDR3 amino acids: CASSLVGFEAFF. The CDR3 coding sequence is TGTGCCAGCAGCTTGGTTGGCTTTGAAGCTTTCTTT. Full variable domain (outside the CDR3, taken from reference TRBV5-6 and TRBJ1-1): DAGVTQSPTHLIKTRGQQVTLRCSPKSGHDTVSWYQQALGQGPQFIFQYYEEEERQRGNFPDRFSGHQFPNYSSELNVNALLLGDSALYLCASSLVGFEAFFGQGTRLTVV.

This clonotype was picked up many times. In nucleotides, the CDR3 is TGTGCCAGCAGCCGCCGGGACGGACAACGCGGTGGCTACACCTTC. Translated, it gives CASSRRDGQRGGYTF. The chain joins TRBV12-3 or TRBV12-4 to TRBJ1-2; maybe TRBD1 (5 bases). This CDR3 has 15 amino acids. V lost 6 bases, J lost 7 bases, and 21 bases lay in between.